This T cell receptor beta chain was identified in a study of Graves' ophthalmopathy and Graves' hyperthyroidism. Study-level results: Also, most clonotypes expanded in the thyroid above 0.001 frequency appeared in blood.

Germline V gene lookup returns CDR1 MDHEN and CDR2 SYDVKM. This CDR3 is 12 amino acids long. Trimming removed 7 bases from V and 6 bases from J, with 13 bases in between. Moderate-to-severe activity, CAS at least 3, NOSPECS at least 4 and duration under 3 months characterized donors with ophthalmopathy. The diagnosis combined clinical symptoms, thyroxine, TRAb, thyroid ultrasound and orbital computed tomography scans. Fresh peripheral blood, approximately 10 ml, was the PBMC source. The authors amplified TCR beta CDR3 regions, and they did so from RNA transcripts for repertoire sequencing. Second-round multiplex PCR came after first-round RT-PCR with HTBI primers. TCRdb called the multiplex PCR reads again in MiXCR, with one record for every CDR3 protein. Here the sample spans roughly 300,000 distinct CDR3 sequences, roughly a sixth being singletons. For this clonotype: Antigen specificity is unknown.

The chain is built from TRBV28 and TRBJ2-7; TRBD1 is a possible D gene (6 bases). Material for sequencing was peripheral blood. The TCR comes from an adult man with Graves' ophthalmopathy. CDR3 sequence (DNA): TGTGCCAGCACCGTCACAGGGATCGAGCAGTACTTC. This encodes CASTVTGIEQYF. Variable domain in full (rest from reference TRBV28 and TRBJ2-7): DVKVTQSSRYLVKRTGEKVFLECVQDMDHENMFWYRQDPGLGLRLIYFSYDVKMKEKGDIPEGYSVSREKKERFSLILESASTNQTSMYLCASTVTGIEQYFGPGTRLTVT.